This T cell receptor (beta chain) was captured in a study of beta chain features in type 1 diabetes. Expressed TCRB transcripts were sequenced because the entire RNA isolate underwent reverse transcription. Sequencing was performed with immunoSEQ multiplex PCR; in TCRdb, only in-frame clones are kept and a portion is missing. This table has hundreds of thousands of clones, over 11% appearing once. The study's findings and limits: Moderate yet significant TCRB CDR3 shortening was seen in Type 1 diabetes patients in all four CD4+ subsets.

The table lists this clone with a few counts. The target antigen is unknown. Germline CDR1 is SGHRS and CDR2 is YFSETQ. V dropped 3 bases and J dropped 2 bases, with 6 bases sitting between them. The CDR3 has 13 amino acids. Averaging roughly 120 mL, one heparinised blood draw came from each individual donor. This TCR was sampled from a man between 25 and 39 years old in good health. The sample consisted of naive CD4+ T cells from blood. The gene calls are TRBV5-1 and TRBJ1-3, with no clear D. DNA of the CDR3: TGCGCCAGCAGCTCAGAAACTGGAAACACCATATATTTT. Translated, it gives CASSSETGNTIYF.